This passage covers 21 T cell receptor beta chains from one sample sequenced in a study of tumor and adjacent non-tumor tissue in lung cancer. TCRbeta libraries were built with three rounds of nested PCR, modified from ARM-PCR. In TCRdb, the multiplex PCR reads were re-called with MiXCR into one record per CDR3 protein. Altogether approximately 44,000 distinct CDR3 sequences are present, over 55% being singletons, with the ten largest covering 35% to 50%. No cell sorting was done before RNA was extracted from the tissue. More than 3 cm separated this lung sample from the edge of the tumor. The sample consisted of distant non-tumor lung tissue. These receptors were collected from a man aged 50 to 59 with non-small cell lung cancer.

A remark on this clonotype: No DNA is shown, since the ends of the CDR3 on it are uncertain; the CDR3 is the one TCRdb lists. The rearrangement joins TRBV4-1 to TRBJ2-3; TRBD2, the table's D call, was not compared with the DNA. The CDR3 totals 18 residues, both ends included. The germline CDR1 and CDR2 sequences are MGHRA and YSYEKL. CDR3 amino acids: CASSQVTSFAGGADAQFF.

The CDR3 DNA follows: TGCGCCAGCAGCTTTAGCGGGCCCTCCTACGAGCAGTACTTC. It encodes CASSFSGPSYEQYF. This chain joins TRBV5-1 and TRBJ2-7; 7 nucleotides align to TRBD2. Germline loops: CDR1 SGHRS, CDR2 YFSETQ. V trimming: 2 bases; J trimming: 0 bases; junction bases outside the gene matches: 2. CDR3 size: 14 residues.

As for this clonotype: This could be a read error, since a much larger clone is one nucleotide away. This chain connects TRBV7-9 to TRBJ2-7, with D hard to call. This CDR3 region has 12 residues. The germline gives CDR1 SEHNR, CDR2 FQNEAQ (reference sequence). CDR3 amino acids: CASSLDAYKQYF. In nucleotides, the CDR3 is TGTGCCAGCAGCTTAGATGCCTACAAGCAGTACTTC.

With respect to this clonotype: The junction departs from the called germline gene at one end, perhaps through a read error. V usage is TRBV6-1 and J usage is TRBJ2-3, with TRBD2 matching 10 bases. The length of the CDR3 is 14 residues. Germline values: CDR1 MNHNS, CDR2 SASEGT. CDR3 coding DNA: TGTGCCAGCAGGGGACTAGCGAGTGCGGATACGCACTATTTT. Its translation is CASRGLASADTHYF.

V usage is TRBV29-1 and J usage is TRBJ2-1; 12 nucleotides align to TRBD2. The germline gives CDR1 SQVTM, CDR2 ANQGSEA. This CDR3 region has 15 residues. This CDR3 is CSVELLAGGESGQFF. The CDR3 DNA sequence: TGCAGTGTCGAACTTCTAGCGGGAGGGGAGAGTGGGCAGTTCTTC.

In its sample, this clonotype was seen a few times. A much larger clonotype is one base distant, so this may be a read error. CDR3 sequence (DNA): TGTGCCAGCAGGCACCCGGGACAGGGCGGCTACGAGGAGTACTTC. Translation gives CASRHPGQGGYEEYF. V and J are TRBV28 and TRBJ2-7; 9 bases are a match to TRBD1. CDR1 and CDR2 (germline): MDHEN, SYDVKM. The CDR3 is made up of 15 amino acids.

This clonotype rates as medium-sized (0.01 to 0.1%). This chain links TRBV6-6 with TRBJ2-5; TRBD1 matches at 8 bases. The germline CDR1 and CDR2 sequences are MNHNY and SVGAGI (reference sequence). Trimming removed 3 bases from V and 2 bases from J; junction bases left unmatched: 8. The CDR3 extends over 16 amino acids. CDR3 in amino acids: CASSYKTGQAQETQYF. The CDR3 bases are TGTGCCAGCAGTTATAAAACGGGACAGGCGCAAGAGACCCAGTACTTC.

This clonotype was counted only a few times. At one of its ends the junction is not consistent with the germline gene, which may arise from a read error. Written as DNA, the CDR3 is TGCAGTGTTAGAGAGTCGGGGCGGGGGGATCAAGAGACCCAGTACTTC. Translated: CSVRESGRGDQETQYF. J is TRBJ2-5 and V is TRBV20-1; 8 bases match TRBD2. CDR1 and CDR2 (germline): DFQATT, SNEGSKA (reference sequence). This CDR3 is built from 16 residues.

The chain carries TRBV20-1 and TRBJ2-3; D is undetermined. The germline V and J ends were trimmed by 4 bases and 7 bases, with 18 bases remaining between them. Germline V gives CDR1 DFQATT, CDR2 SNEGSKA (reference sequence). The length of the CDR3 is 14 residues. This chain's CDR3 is CSATTPSRAYTQYF. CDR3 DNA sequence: TGCAGTGCTACGACCCCAAGTCGTGCTTATACGCAGTATTTT.

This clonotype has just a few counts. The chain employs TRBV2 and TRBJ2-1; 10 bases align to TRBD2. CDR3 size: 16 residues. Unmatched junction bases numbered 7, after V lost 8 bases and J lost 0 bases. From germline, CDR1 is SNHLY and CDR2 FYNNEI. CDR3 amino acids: CASGWSGRGSYNEQFF. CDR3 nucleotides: TGTGCCAGCGGTTGGAGCGGGAGGGGCTCCTACAATGAGCAGTTCTTC.

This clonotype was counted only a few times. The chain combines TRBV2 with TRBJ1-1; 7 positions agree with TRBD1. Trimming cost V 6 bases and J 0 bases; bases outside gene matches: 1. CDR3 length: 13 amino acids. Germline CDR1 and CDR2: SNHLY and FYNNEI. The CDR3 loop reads CASSRGMNTEAFF. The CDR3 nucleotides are TGTGCCAGCAGCAGGGGGATGAACACTGAAGCTTTCTTT. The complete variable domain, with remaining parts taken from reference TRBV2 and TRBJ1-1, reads EPEVTQTPSHQVTQMGQEVILRCVPISNHLYFYWYRQILGQKVEFLVSFYNNEISEKSEIFDDQFSVERPDGSNFTLKIRSTKLEDSAMYFCASSRGMNTEAFFGQGTRLTVV.

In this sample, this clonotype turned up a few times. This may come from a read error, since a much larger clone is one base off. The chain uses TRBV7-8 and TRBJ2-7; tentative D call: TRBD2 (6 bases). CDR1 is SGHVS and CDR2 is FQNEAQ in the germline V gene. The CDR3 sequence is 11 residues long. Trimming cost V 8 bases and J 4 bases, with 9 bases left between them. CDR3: CASGEVYEQYF. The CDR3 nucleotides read TGTGCCAGCGGGGAGGTGTACGAGCAGTACTTC.

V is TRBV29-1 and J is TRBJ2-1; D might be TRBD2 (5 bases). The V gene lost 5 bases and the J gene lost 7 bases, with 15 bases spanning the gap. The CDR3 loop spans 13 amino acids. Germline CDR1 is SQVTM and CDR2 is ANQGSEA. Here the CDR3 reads CSVKIEGLNEQFF. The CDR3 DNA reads TGCAGCGTTAAGATAGAGGGTTTGAATGAGCAGTTCTTC.

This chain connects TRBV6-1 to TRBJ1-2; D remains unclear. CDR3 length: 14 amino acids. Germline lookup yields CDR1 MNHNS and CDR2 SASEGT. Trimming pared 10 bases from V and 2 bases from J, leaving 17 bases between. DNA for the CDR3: TGTGCCATCACCTCTCTGGGAAACAACTATGGCTACACCTTC. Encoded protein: CAITSLGNNYGYTF.

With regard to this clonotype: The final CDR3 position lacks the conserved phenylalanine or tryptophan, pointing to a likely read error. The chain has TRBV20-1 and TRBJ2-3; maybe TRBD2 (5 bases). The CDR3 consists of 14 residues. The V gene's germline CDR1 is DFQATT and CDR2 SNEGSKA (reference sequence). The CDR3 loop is CSDREGFSTDTQYS. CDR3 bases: TGCAGTGATAGAGAGGGTTTCAGCACAGATACGCAGTATTCT.

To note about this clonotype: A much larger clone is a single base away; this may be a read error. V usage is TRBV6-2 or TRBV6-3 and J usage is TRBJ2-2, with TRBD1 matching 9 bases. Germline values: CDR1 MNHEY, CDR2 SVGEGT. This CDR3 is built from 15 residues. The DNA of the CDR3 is TGTGACAGCAGTCGATCCGGGACAGGGACCGGGGAGCTGTTTTTT. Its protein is CDSSRSGTGTGELFF.

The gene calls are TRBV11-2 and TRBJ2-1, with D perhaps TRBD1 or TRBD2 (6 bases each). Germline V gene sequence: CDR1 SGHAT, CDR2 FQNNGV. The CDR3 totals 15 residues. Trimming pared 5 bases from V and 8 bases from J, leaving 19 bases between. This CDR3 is CASSPSDGGGYEQFF. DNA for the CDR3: TGTGCCAGCAGCCCTTCTGACGGGGGCGGCTATGAGCAGTTCTTC.

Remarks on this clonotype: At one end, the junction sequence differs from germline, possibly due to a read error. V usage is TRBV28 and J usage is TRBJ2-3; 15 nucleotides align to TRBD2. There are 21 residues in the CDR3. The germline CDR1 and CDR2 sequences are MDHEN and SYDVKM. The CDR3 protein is CASSTPLGLAGGPGAPDMQYF. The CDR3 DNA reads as TGTGCCAGCAGTACACCCCTCGGACTAGCGGGGGGGCCCGGTGCCCCAGATATGCAGTATTTT.

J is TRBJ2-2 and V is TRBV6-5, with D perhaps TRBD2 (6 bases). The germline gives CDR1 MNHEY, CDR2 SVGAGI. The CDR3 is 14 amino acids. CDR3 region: CTNSYMAGTGELFF. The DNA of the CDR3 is TGTACCAACAGTTACATGGCGGGAACCGGGGAGCTGTTTTTT.

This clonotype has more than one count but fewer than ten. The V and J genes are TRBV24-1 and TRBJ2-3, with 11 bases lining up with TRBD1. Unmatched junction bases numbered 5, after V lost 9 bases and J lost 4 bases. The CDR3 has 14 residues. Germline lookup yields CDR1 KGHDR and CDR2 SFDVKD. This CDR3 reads CATARGQGADTQYF. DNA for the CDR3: TGTGCCACCGCTCGGGGACAGGGGGCAGATACGCAGTATTTT.

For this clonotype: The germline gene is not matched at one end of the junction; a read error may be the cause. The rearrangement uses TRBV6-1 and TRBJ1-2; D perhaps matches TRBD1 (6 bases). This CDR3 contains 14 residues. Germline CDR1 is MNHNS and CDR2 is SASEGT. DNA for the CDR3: TGTGCCAGCAGAGGGGGGGGGCCTAACTATGGCTACATCTTC. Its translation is CASRGGGPNYGYIF.